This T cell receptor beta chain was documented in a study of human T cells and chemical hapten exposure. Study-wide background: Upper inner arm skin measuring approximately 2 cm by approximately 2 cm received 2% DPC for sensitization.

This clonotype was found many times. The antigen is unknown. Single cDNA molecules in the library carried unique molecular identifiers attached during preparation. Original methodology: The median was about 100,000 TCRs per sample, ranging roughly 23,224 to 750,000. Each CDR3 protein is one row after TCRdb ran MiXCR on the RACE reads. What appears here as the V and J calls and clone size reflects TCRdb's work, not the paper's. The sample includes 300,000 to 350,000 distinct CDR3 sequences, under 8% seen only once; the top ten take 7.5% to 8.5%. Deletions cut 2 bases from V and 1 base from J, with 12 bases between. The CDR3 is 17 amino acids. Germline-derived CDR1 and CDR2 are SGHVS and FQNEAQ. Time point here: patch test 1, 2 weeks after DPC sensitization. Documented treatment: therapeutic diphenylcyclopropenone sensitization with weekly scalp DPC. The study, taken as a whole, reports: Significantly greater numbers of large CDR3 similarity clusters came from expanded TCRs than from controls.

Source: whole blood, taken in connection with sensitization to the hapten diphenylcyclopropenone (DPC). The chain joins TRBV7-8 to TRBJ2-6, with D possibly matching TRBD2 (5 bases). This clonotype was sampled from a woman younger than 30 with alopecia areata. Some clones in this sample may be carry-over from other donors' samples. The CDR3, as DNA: TGTGCCAGCAGCTTAAGGATTGGGAGTTCTGGGGCCAACGTCCTGACTTTC. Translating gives CASSLRIGSSGANVLTF.